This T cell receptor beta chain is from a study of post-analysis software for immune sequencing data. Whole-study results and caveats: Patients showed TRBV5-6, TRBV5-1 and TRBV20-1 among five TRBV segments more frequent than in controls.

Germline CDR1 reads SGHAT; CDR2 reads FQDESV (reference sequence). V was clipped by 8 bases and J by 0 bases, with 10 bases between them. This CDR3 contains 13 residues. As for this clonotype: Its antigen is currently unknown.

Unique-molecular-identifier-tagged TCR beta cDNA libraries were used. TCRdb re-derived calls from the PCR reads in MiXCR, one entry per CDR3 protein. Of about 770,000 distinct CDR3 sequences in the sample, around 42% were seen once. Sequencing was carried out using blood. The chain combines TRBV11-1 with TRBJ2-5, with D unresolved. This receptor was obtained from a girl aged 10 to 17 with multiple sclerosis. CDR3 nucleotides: TGTGCCAGCGCGAGAGCAGACCAAGAGACCCAGTACTTC. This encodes CASARADQETQYF.